This record concerns one T cell receptor beta chain sequence. Antigen unknown. The V and J ends lost 1 base and 4 bases respectively, with 4 bases between them. CDR3 size: 13 residues. Germline V gene lookup returns CDR1 KGHDR and CDR2 SFDVKD. The template for TCR beta VDJ and CDR3 sequence profiling was genomic DNA. TCRdb reprocessed the reads via MiXCR and lists one record per CDR3 protein. Among 220,000 or so distinct CDR3 sequences listed, roughly two thirds were seen once. The sample comes from a study of CD8+CD57+ T cells in acquired aplastic anemia. Study-wide context: The average for DNA from sorted CD4+ and CD8+ cells was about 2.9 ug.

In patients chosen for sequencing, flow cytometry had shown CD8+CD57+ cell expansion. The cohort consisted entirely of patients having severe acquired aplastic anemia. General study findings and limits: It was found that more than 25 CD8+ CDR3 sequences were shared between patients and controls.

V gene TRBV24-1 combines with J gene TRBJ2-1; D is undetermined. What was sequenced was sorted CD4+, CD8+, or CD8+CD57+ T cells (not recorded which) from PBMCs. This sequence originates from a human donor with aplastic anemia. The CDR3 sequence: CATSDFGYNEQFF. As DNA, the CDR3 is TGTGCCACCAGTGATTTTGGGTACAATGAGCAGTTCTTC.